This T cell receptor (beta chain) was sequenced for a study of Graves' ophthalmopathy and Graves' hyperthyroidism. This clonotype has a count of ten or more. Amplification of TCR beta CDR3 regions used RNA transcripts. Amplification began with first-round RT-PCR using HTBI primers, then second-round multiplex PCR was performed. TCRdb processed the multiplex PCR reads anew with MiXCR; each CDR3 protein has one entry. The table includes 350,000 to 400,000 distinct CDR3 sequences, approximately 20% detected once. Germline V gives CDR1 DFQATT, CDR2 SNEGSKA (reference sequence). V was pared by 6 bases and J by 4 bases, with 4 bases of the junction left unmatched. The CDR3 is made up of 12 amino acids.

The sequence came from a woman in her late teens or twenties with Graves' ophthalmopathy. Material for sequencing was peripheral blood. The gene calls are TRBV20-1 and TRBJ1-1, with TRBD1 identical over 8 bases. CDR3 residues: CSADRAGTEAFF. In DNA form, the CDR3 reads TGCAGTGCGGACAGGGCCGGCACTGAAGCTTTCTTT.